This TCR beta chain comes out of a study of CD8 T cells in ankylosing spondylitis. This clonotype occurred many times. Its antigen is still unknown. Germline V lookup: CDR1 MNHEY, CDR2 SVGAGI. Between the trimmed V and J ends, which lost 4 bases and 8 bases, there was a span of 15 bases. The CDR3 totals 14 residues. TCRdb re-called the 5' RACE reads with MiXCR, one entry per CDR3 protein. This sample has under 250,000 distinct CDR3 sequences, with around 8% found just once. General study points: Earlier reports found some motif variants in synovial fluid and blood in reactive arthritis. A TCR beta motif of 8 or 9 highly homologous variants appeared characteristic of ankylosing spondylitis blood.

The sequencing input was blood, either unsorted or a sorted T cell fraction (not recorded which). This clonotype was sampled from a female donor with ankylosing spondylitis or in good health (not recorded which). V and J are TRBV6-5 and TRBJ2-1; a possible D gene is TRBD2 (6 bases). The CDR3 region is CASSLGTEGDEQFF. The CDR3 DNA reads TGTGCCAGCAGTTTGGGGACGGAGGGCGATGAGCAGTTCTTC.